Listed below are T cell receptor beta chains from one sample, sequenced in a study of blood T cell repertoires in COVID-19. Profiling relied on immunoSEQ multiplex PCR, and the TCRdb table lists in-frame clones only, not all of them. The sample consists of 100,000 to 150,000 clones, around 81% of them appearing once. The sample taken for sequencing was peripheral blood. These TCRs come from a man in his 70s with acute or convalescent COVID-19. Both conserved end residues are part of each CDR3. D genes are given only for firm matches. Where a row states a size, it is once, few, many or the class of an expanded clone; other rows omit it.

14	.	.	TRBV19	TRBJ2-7	TGTGCCAGTAGTATAGGACAGGTCGCCGGAGAGCAGTACTTC	CASSIGQVAGEQYF
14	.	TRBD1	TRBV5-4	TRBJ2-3	TGTGCCAGCAGCTTTAGGCAGGGGGTAGATACGCAGTATTTT	CASSFRQGVDTQYF
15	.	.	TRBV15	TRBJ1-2	TGTGCCACCAGCAGAGGATTACAGCCAAACTATGGCTACACCTTC	CATSRGLQPNYGYTF
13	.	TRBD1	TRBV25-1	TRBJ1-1	TGTGCCACCCGGGGACAGATGAACACTGAAGCTTTCTTT	CATRGQMNTEAFF
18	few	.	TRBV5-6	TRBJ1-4	TGTGCCAGCAGCCGGATGGGGGCGGGAGGGACAACTAATGAAAAACTGTTTTTT	CASSRMGAGGTTNEKLFF
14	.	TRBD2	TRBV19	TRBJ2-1	TGTGCCAGTAGTATGTTAGCGGGGCGGGATGAGCAGTTCTTC	CASSMLAGRDEQFF
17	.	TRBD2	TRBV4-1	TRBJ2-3	TGCGCCAGCAGCCAAGATCGAGGCGGGGGGGCCCCAGATACGCAGTATTTT	CASSQDRGGGAPDTQYF
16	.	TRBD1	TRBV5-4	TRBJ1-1	TGTGCCAGCAGGGAGTGGCCGGGACAGGGGAACACTGAAGCTTTCTTT	CASREWPGQGNTEAFF
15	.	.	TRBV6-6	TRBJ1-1	TGTGCCAGCAGTTACCCCTTACACCAGAACACTGAAGCTTTCTTT	CASSYPLHQNTEAFF
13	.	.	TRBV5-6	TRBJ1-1	TGTGCCAGCAGCCCCGACAGTTACACTGAAGCTTTCTTT	CASSPDSYTEAFF
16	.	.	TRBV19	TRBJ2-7	TGTGCCAGTAGTACTAACAGATGGGGCAGCTCCTACGAGCAGTACTTC	CASSTNRWGSSYEQYF
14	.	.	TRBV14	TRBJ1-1	TGTGCCAGCAGCCAAGTATCCAGGAGGACTGAAGCTTTCTTT	CASSQVSRRTEAFF
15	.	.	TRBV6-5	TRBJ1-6	TGTGCCAGTGGAGGCCGGGGGAGGGATAATTCACCCCTCCACTTT	CASGGRGRDNSPLHF
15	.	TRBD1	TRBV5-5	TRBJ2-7	TGTGCCAGCAGCAGATGGACAGGGGGCGCGGGGGAGCAGTACTTC	CASSRWTGGAGEQYF
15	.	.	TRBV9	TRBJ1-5	TGTGCCAGCAGCGTTGGGGCGCGCGGCAATCAGCCCCAGCATTTT	CASSVGARGNQPQHF
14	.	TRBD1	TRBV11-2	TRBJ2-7	TGTGCCAGCAGCCCGACAGGGTTGGCTGGCGAGCAGTACTTC	CASSPTGLAGEQYF
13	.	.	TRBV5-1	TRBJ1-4	TGCGCCAGCAGCCGCGGGAGCGATGAAAAACTGTTTTTT	CASSRGSDEKLFF
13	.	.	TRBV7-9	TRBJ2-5	TGTGCCAGCAGTTCGGACACCCAAGAGACCCAGTACTTC	CASSSDTQETQYF
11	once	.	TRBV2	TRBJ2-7	TGTGCCAGCCTGGGGGGATACGAGCAGTACTTC	CASLGGYEQYF
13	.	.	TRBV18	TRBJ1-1	TGTGCCAGCTCTCCCAGCCGGGACACTGAAGCTTTCTTT	CASSPSRDTEAFF
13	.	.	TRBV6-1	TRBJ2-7	TGTGCCAGCAGTGAGATGGCCCCTCGCGAGCAGTACTTC	CASSEMAPREQYF
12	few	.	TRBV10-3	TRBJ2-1	TGTGCCATCAGGGGGCAGACTAATGAGCAGTTCTTC	CAIRGQTNEQFF
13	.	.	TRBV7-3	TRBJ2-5	TGTGCCAGCGGTCAGTTGGGGGGACAGACCCAGTACTTC	CASGQLGGQTQYF
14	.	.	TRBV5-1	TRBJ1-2	TGCGCCAGCAGCTTTCAGGGCATGTCTAATGGCTACACCTTC	CASSFQGMSNGYTF
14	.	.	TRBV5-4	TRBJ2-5	TGTGCCAGCAGCTTGAAGTCAGACCAAGAGACCCAGTACTTC	CASSLKSDQETQYF
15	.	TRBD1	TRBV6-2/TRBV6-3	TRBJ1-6	TGTGCCAGCAGTTTTACAGGGGCTGGAAATTCACCCCTCCACTTT	CASSFTGAGNSPLHF
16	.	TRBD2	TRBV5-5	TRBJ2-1	TGTGCCAGCAGCGCCCTAGCGGGGGGGCCGGGGAATGAGCAGTTCTTC	CASSALAGGPGNEQFF
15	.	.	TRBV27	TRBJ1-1	TGTGCCAGCAGTTTAACGTACTCCGGGAACACTGAAGCTTTCTTT	CASSLTYSGNTEAFF
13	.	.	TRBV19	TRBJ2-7	TGTGCCAGTACAGAATCGGAGGGAGGCGAGCAGTACTTC	CASTESEGGEQYF
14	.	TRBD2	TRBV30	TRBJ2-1	TGTGCCTGGAGTGCCGGGACTAGTAACAATGAGCAGTTCTTC	CAWSAGTSNNEQFF
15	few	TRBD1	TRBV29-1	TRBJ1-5	TGCAGCGTTGAAGAAGGGGGCGCCGGCAATCAGCCCCAGCATTTT	CSVEEGGAGNQPQHF
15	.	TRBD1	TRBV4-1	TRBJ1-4	TGCGCCAGCAGCCAAAACAGGGGGACGAGTGAAAAACTGTTTTTT	CASSQNRGTSEKLFF
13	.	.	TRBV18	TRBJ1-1	TGTGCCAGCTCACCGCTCCTCGACGGGGAAGCTTTCTTT	CASSPLLDGEAFF
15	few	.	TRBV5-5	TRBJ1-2	TGTGCCAGCAGCTTGGCTCAAGACAACTCCTATGGCTACACCTTC	CASSLAQDNSYGYTF
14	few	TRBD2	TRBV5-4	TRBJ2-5	TGTGCCAGCAGCTTGAGTCTAGCGGAAGAGACCCAGTACTTC	CASSLSLAEETQYF
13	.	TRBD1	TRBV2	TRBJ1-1	TGTGCCAGCCAACAGGGGACAGGGACTGAAGCTTTCTTT	CASQQGTGTEAFF
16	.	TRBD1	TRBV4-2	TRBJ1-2	TGTGCCAGCAGCCAAGTCCAAGGACAGGGGGCTTATGGCTACACCTTC	CASSQVQGQGAYGYTF
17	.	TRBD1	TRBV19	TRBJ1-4	TGTGCCAGTAGTTCTCGGGGACAGGAAACAACTAATGAAAAACTGTTTTTT	CASSSRGQETTNEKLFF
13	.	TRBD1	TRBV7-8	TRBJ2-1	TGTGCCAGCAGCGCGGACAGGGAGAAGGGGCAGTTCTTC	CASSADREKGQFF
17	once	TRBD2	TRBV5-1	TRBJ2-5	TGCGCCAGCAGCCCGTCACTAGCGGGGGGGACTCAAGAGACCCAGTACTTC	CASSPSLAGGTQETQYF
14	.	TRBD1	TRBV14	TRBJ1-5	TGTGCCAGCAGGACTCAGGGGGCGGGTCAGCCCCAGCATTTT	CASRTQGAGQPQHF
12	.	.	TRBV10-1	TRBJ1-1	TGCGCCAGCCCAACGGGGAACACTGAAGCTTTCTTT	CASPTGNTEAFF
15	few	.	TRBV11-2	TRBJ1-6	TGTGCCAGCAGCCTGACAGCGGGTAGGAATTCACCCCTCCACTTT	CASSLTAGRNSPLHF
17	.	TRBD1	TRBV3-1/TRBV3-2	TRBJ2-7	TGTGCCAGCAGCCAAGATTTATGGGACAGACTCTCCTACGAGCAGTACTTC	CASSQDLWDRLSYEQYF
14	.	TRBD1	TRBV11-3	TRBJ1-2	TGTGCCAGCAGCCCGAGGGGGCAGGGCTATGGCTACACCTTC	CASSPRGQGYGYTF
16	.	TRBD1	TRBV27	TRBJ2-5	TGTGCCAGCAGTCAGTTACCGGGACAGGGGGCGGAGACCCAGTACTTC	CASSQLPGQGAETQYF
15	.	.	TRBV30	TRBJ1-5	TGTGCCTGGAGTAGGAAAGGGAGTAGCAATCAGCCCCAGCATTTT	CAWSRKGSSNQPQHF
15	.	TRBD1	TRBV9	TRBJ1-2	TGTGCCAGCAGCGCCCGGGACAGGGAGCACTATGGCTACACCTTC	CASSARDREHYGYTF
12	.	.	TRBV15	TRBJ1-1	TGTGCCACCAGCGCGACTCGGACTGAAGCTTTCTTT	CATSATRTEAFF
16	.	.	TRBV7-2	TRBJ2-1	TGTGCCAGCAGCCCCCCGGGAGGACTAGGGGGTAATGAGCAGTTCTTC	CASSPPGGLGGNEQFF
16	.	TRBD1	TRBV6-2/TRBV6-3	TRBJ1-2	TGTGCCAGCAGCCGACTTTCGGTCGGGACAGCGACTGGCTACACCTTC	CASSRLSVGTATGYTF
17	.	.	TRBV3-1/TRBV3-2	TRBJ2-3	TGTGCCAGCAGCCTCTTTAGGGGGGGGGCGTTCACAGATACGCAGTATTTT	CASSLFRGGAFTDTQYF
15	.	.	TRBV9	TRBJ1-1	TGTGCCAGCAGCGTATTCGACAGAACTAACACTGAAGCTTTCTTT	CASSVFDRTNTEAFF
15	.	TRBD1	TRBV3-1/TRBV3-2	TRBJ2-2	TGTGCCAGCAGCCAGCAAACAGGGGGCCCCGGGGAGCTGTTTTTT	CASSQQTGGPGELFF
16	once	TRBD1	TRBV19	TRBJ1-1	TGTGCCAGTAGTATCCGGGACAGGGGCTTTGACACTGAAGCTTTCTTT	CASSIRDRGFDTEAFF
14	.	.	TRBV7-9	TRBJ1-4	TGTGCCAGCAGCTTACAGGGGTCTAATGAAAAACTGTTTTTT	CASSLQGSNEKLFF
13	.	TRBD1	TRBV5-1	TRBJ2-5	TGCGCCAGCAGCGTGGGACAGGGCGAGACCCAGTACTTC	CASSVGQGETQYF
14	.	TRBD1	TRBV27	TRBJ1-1	TGTGCCAGCAGTTCGGGACAGCCGAACACTGAAGCTTTCTTT	CASSSGQPNTEAFF
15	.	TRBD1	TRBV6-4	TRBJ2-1	TGTGCCAGCAGCCGACAGGGCAGCTCCTACAATGAGCAGTTCTTC	CASSRQGSSYNEQFF
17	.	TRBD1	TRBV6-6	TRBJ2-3	TGTGCCAGCAGTCAATACGGGACAGGGCAGGTGGAAGATACGCAGTATTTT	CASSQYGTGQVEDTQYF